These T cell receptor beta chains were read from a single sample in a study of cytomegalovirus exposure and HLA in healthy donors. Assay used: immunoSEQ multiplex PCR; TCRdb lists only in-frame clones, some missing. The data show 140,000 or so clones, about three quarters seen once. The sample taken for sequencing was PBMCs. The source of these receptors is a woman in her twenties or thirties in good health and CMV-seronegative. The CDR3 runs from the conserved cysteine through the conserved F or W. The D gene is left open where the match is weak. Clone size is given for some rows only: seen once, a few or many times, or a class if the clone is expanded.

-,TRBJ1-1,-,TRBV5-1,TGCGCCAGCAGCTTGTGGGGGGAGGCTGAAGCTTTCTTT,CASSLWGEAEAFF
-,TRBJ1-4,TRBD1,TRBV30,TGTGCCTGGAGTGTACAAGTGGGACAGGGGGGAAAACTGTTTTTT,CAWSVQVGQGGKLFF
-,TRBJ1-5,-,TRBV11-1,TGTGCCAGCAGCTTAGGAGAGAATCAGCCCCAGCATTTT,CASSLGENQPQHF
-,TRBJ1-2,-,TRBV10-3,TGTGCCATCAGTGAGTCGGCAGGGAAATCTCATGGCTACACCTTC,CAISESAGKSHGYTF
-,TRBJ2-7,TRBD1,TRBV14,TGTGCCAGCAGCCAATTGGGCAGGGGGCTCTACGAGCAGTACTTC,CASSQLGRGLYEQYF
-,TRBJ2-7,TRBD1,TRBV19,TGTGCCAGCACCACAGGGGGCAGCGACGAGCAGTACTTC,CASTTGGSDEQYF
-,TRBJ2-3,-,TRBV7-9,TGTGCCAGCAGCTCTAGCACAGATACGCAGTATTTT,CASSSSTDTQYF
-,TRBJ1-3,-,TRBV9,TGTGCCAGCAGCGTAGAGCGCTTTGGAAACACCATATATTTT,CASSVERFGNTIYF
few,TRBJ1-3,-,TRBV6-5,TGTGCGTCGACTCAGTTACCCTCTGGAAACACCATATATTTT,CASTQLPSGNTIYF
-,TRBJ2-5,-,TRBV30,TGTGCCTGGGTTGGACAGCAAGAGACCCAGTACTTC,CAWVGQQETQYF
few,TRBJ1-4,-,TRBV6-6,TGTGCCAGCAGTTTATCAGGAGGGAGGGGAGAAAAACTGTTTTTT,CASSLSGGRGEKLFF
-,TRBJ1-6,TRBD1,TRBV10-1,TGCGCCAGCAGTGAGATATTAGCCGGGACAGGGCGATCACCCCTCCACTTT,CASSEILAGTGRSPLHF
-,TRBJ1-1,-,TRBV5-6,TGTGCCAGCAGCCGTTGGGGGGGGCTAATGAACACTGAAGCTTTCTTT,CASSRWGGLMNTEAFF
-,TRBJ2-7,TRBD1,TRBV27,TGTGCCAGCAATCCCGGGACAGGATACGAGCAGTACTTC,CASNPGTGYEQYF
few,TRBJ2-5,-,TRBV7-9,TGTGCCAGCAGCTTCGGCGGCCAGTACCAAGAGACCCAGTACTTC,CASSFGGQYQETQYF
-,TRBJ1-1,-,TRBV29-1,TGCAGCGTTGACCCCCACGGGGGGAGGACTGAAGCTTTCTTT,CSVDPHGGRTEAFF
-,TRBJ1-6,-,TRBV18,TGTGCCAGCTCATCCCCGGCAGGACAGAGTACGAGCTCCTATAATCCACCCCTCCACTTT,CASSSPAGQSTSSYNPPLHF
-,TRBJ1-5,TRBD1,TRBV28,TGTGCCAGCAGTTTATACCGACAGGGGGCTAGCAATCAGCCCCAGCATTTT,CASSLYRQGASNQPQHF
-,TRBJ2-5,-,TRBV28,TGTGCCAGCAGCCTGGGGGGAAGCCAAGAGACCCAGTACTTC,CASSLGGSQETQYF
-,TRBJ1-1,-,TRBV11-1,TGTGCCAGCAGCCCCGGGACCCCCGGGGGCACTGAAGCTTTCTTT,CASSPGTPGGTEAFF
-,TRBJ1-2,-,TRBV6-6,TGTGCCACTGCCGGAAGCCGGGTCATCAAAGGTGGCTACACCTTC,CATAGSRVIKGGYTF
once,TRBJ2-2,TRBD2,TRBV4-2,TGTGCCAGCAGCCAAGGGAGCGGGGATACGACCGGGGAGCTGTTTTTT,CASSQGSGDTTGELFF
-,TRBJ2-3,TRBD2,TRBV6-1,TGTGCCAGCAGTGGAGGACGGGGGGGTACAGATACGCAGTATTTT,CASSGGRGGTDTQYF
-,TRBJ1-2,-,TRBV6-1,TGTGCCAGTATAGGGAGAATAAGACGGAACTATGGCTACACCTTC,CASIGRIRRNYGYTF
-,TRBJ2-1,TRBD2,TRBV7-7,TGTGCTAGCAGCTTCGACGGGGGGTACAATGAGCAGTTCTTC,CASSFDGGYNEQFF
-,TRBJ1-1,TRBD1,TRBV7-3,TGTGCCAGTGGGACAGGGAGGTCTGAAGCTTTCTTT,CASGTGRSEAFF
-,TRBJ1-6,TRBD1,TRBV28,TGTGCCAGCAGCCCGGGACAGGGAGAAAATTCACCCCTCCACTTT,CASSPGQGENSPLHF
few,TRBJ2-2,-,TRBV19,TGTGCCAGTACGGAGGGGGCGGCGTACACCGGGGAGCTGTTTTTT,CASTEGAAYTGELFF
-,TRBJ2-2,-,TRBV7-8,TGTGCCAGCAGCCGGTTTAGCGGAGTGAACACCGGGGAGCTGTTTTTT,CASSRFSGVNTGELFF
-,TRBJ1-2,-,TRBV10-1,TGCGCCAGCAGTCCCAGGGTCGGCTACACCTTC,CASSPRVGYTF
few,TRBJ2-3,-,TRBV5-4,TGTGCCAGCAGCTTGCAGGGAAGCACAGATACGCAGTATTTT,CASSLQGSTDTQYF
-,TRBJ2-3,-,TRBV2,TGTGCCAGCCTTCTAGCGTATCCGGGAGATACGCAGTATTTT,CASLLAYPGDTQYF
-,TRBJ2-3,-,TRBV6-5,TGTGCCAGCAGACCCCAGGTAGCGGGCACAGATACGCAGTATTTT,CASRPQVAGTDTQYF
-,TRBJ2-5,TRBD2,TRBV9,TGTGCCAGCAGCGTAGGTCAAGCGGGAGGGAACCAAGAGACCCAGTACTTC,CASSVGQAGGNQETQYF
-,TRBJ2-3,-,TRBV28,TGTGCCAGCAGTTCATTGGGGCCTCACACAGATACGCAGTATTTT,CASSSLGPHTDTQYF
-,TRBJ1-2,-,TRBV5-1,TGCGCCAGCAGCTTGGACAGCCCCGACTATGGCTACACCTTC,CASSLDSPDYGYTF
-,TRBJ2-3,TRBD2,TRBV5-1,TGCGCCAGCAGCTTGGGGGTAGCGGGGGGAGATACGCAGTATTTT,CASSLGVAGGDTQYF
-,TRBJ2-3,TRBD1,TRBV30,TGTGCCTGGAGCCCGGGACAGGGAGGTTCAGATACGCAGTATTTT,CAWSPGQGGSDTQYF
few,TRBJ1-1,-,TRBV19,TGTGCCAGTAGTCCGAGGACAGTCCTTGAAGCTTTCTTT,CASSPRTVLEAFF
-,TRBJ1-5,TRBD1,TRBV7-9,TGTTCCAGCAGCGCTATGGGACAGGGGGCCAATCAGCCCCAGCATTTT,CSSSAMGQGANQPQHF